This T cell receptor (beta chain) comes out of a study of shared clonotypes between healthy human individuals. CDR3 length: 13 amino acids. V was pared by 5 bases and J by 4 bases, with 4 bases of the junction left unmatched. Germline CDR1 is SGHVS and CDR2 is FQNEAQ. Each subset's genomic DNA was shared equally among a number of immunoSEQ plates. Sequencing was performed on unsorted PBMC DNA using ten immunoSEQ deep assay plates. In the original workflow: ImmunoSEQ sequences covered only the junction and lacked quality scores; filtering therefore differed. The table came from immunoSEQ multiplex PCR; TCRdb's copy has only in-frame clones and leaves some out. V and J calls and clone size are given by that table; D and trimming were obtained from the DNA. The data contain around 430,000 clones, roughly 83% of them singletons. Findings of the study overall: Tissues were not sampled, only blood, and their repertoires likely differ.

This clone was observed at least ten times. Its specificity is unknown. The J gene is TRBJ2-7, the V gene TRBV7-8; 8 nucleotides align to TRBD2. The source is a woman in her thirties or forties in good health. Some clones in this sample may be carry-over from other donors' samples. Sequenced sample: PBMCs. The DNA of the CDR3 is TGTGCCAGCAGCCTACTAGCGGAATACGAGCAGTACTTC. It specifies CASSLLAEYEQYF.